Reported below is one T cell receptor (beta chain). Its target is unknown. This specimen comes from a study of T cell responses to AZD1222 COVID-19 vaccine. Study observations and caveats: Just five or six AZD1222 recipients were seropositive at baseline. Dominant CD4 TCR responses targeted spike regions 160-218 and 743-854.

The CDR3 has 15 residues. Between the trimmed V and J ends, which lost 6 bases and 3 bases, there was a span of 17 bases. Looked up from germline, CDR1 is MDHEN and CDR2 is SYDVKM. Produced via immunoSEQ multiplex PCR; TCRdb's table is partial and in-frame only. The sample carries over 150,000 clones, about nine tenths recorded once. Sequenced material: peripheral blood, taken on day 0 of AZD1222 vaccination. The chain uses TRBV28 and TRBJ1-2; TRBD1 might be the D (5 bases). This sequence was found in an adult in good health. CDR3: CASSLGRGRDYGYTF. The CDR3 region has the DNA TGTGCCAGCAGCCTTGGGCGGGGGAGGGACTATGGCTACACCTTC.